This T cell receptor (beta chain) is drawn from a study of T cells after posttransplantation cyclophosphamide. Study outcomes and limitations: Recipient CMV seropositivity and CMV reactivation strongly tracked TRB clonality. Skin or GI-infiltrating T cells shared few TRB sequences with blood.

Germline CDR1 SGHAT, CDR2 FQNNGV. This CDR3 spans 14 amino acids. Worth noting for this clone: What it recognizes is unknown.

Clones were sequenced by immunoSEQ multiplex PCR, and TCRdb holds only the in-frame ones, with some missing. The sample has 30,000 to 40,000 clones, none seen only once. The sequence derives from a man between 45 and 60 years old in good health, CMV-negative, and a related stem cell transplant donor. What was sequenced was PBMCs. The J gene is TRBJ2-5, the V gene TRBV11-2, with 11 bases aligning to TRBD1. Matching the DNA end better, TRBJ2-7 makes the J call doubtful. CDR3 amino acids: CASTWDRGSYEQYF. The DNA of the CDR3 is TGTGCCAGCACTTGGGACAGGGGGTCCTACGAGCAGTACTTC.